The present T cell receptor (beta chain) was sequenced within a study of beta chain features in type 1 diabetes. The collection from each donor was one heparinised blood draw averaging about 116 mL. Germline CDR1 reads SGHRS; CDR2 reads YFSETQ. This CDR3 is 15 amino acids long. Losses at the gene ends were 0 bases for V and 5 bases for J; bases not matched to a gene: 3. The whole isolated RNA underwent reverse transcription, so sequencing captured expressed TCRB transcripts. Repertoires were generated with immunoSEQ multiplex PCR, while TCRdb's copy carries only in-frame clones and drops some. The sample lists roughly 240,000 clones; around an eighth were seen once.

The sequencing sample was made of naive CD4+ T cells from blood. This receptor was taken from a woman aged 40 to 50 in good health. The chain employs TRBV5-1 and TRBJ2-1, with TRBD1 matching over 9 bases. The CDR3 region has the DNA TGCGCCAGCAGCTTGGGGGACAGGGACCACAATGAGCAGTTCTTC. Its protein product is CASSLGDRDHNEQFF.